A selection of T cell receptor beta chains follows, all from one sample in a study of T-cell memory formation after mild COVID-19. MiXCR was run by TCRdb on the 5' RACE reads, yielding one entry per CDR3 protein. The sample includes roughly 110,000 distinct CDR3 sequences, over 15% of them seen just once. Sequences were obtained from PBMCs or a T cell subset sorted from them (not recorded which). The receptors originated from an adult woman who had mild COVID-19 (a few samples of this study predate the infection). Cell type and time point are not known. Both conserved end residues are part of each CDR3. The D gene is left open where the match is weak. Part of the rows lack a size; the others show once, few, many or a class for expanded clones.

-,-,TRBV6-5,TRBJ2-1,TGTGCCAGCAGTTACTCGATGTATTTAGATGTTGAGCAGTTCTTC,CASSYSMYLDVEQFF
-,TRBD1,TRBV12-3/TRBV12-4,TRBJ1-6,TGTGCCAGCAGAGATACCGGGACAGGCGGATTTTGGAATTCACCCCTCCACTTT,CASRDTGTGGFWNSPLHF
-,-,TRBV4-1,TRBJ2-7,TGCGCCAGCAGCCAAACACAGGGATACGAGCAGTACTTC,CASSQTQGYEQYF
few,-,TRBV7-6,TRBJ2-1,TGTGCCAGCAGCCGGACCGGGAATGAGCAGTTCTTC,CASSRTGNEQFF
few,-,TRBV7-8,TRBJ2-1,TGTGCCAGCAGCGGAACCAGGGCAGCTTCCTACAATGAGCAGTTCTTC,CASSGTRAASYNEQFF
few,-,TRBV12-3/TRBV12-4,TRBJ2-1,TGTGCCAGCAGTTTAATAGGCCCGAATGAGCAGTTCTTC,CASSLIGPNEQFF
-,TRBD1,TRBV9,TRBJ1-4,TGTGCCAGCAGCGCGGCGGGACAGCCTAATGAAAAACTGTTTTTT,CASSAAGQPNEKLFF
many,-,TRBV9,TRBJ2-7,TGTGCCAGCAGCGCCCGGCCTGACACCCCCTACGAGCAGTACTTC,CASSARPDTPYEQYF
-,-,TRBV5-1,TRBJ2-1,TGCGCCAGCAGAGGGGGGCTGAGCTCCTACAATGAGCAGTTCTTC,CASRGGLSSYNEQFF
few,-,TRBV20-1,TRBJ2-5,TGCAGTGCTAGAGTTCTAACCAGGGGACCCGAGGTGCGGGAGACCCAGTACTTC,CSARVLTRGPEVRETQYF
few,-,TRBV4-2,TRBJ2-5,TGTGCCAGCAGCCAACCCCGGGTCCGGTGGGAGACCCAGTACTTC,CASSQPRVRWETQYF
few,-,TRBV29-1,TRBJ2-7,TGCAGCGTTTGGTCGGGGACATTCTACGAGCAGTACTTC,CSVWSGTFYEQYF
-,-,TRBV11-2,TRBJ2-2,TGTGCCAGCAGCTGGGGGCTAATCTCCGGGGAGCTGTTTTTT,CASSWGLISGELFF
-,TRBD1,TRBV5-1,TRBJ1-4,TGCGCCAGCAGCTGGGGACAGGACAATGAAAAACTGTTTTTT,CASSWGQDNEKLFF
many,-,TRBV6-4,TRBJ2-3,TGTGCCAGCAGTGAAGGGTCAGGTGGACGCGGTACGCAGTATTTT,CASSEGSGGRGTQYF
few,-,TRBV12-3/TRBV12-4,TRBJ2-1,TGTGCCAGCAGTTTGACCAACAATGAGCAGTTCTTC,CASSLTNNEQFF
-,-,TRBV7-2,TRBJ1-2,TGTGCCAGCAGCTTTTCCAGTTACAACTATGGCTACACCTTC,CASSFSSYNYGYTF
-,TRBD1,TRBV9,TRBJ1-2,TGTGCCAGCAGCGTGCCCTCGGACAGGGTTCATGGCTACACCTTC,CASSVPSDRVHGYTF
-,-,TRBV5-1,TRBJ2-5,TGCGCCAGCAGCACTAAGCAGGGTCCAGAGACCCAGTACTTC,CASSTKQGPETQYF
-,-,TRBV30,TRBJ2-7,TGTGCCTGGAGTGTACTCCGAGCCCCTTACGAGCAGTACTTC,CAWSVLRAPYEQYF
-,TRBD1,TRBV7-9,TRBJ2-7,TGTGCCAGCAGCCCTACAGGGGGCGAGCAGTACTTC,CASSPTGGEQYF
few,-,TRBV12-3/TRBV12-4,TRBJ1-6,TGTGCCAGCAGACCCAGTGAGTCCTCACCCCTCCACTTT,CASRPSESSPLHF
few,TRBD1,TRBV5-1,TRBJ2-2,TGCGCCAGCAGCTCAGGGACAGGGCCAGCGAACACCGGGGAGCTGTTTTTT,CASSSGTGPANTGELFF
few,-,TRBV18,TRBJ2-7,TGTGCCAGCTCACCACCGGAGGCGGGACAGCCTCCCTACGAGCAGTACTTC,CASSPPEAGQPPYEQYF
few,TRBD2,TRBV20-1,TRBJ2-1,TGCAGTGCTAGAGATGTAATAGCGGGGTTCAATGAGCAGTTCTTC,CSARDVIAGFNEQFF
few,-,TRBV20-1,TRBJ2-7,TGCAGTGCCGCCCTCGGAAAGGCCGTTTACGACGAGCAGTACTTC,CSAALGKAVYDEQYF
-,-,TRBV20-1,TRBJ2-6,TGCAGTGCTACTAGGTGGGTCCCCCGCTCTGGGGCCAACGTCCTGACTTTC,CSATRWVPRSGANVLTF
-,TRBD1,TRBV5-4,TRBJ2-3,TGTGCCAGCAGCGCAGGACAGGGCTACACAGATACGCAGTATTTT,CASSAGQGYTDTQYF
-,TRBD2,TRBV7-9,TRBJ2-3,TGTGCCAGCAGCCCCGGCGGGGGGAGCACAGATACGCAGTATTTT,CASSPGGGSTDTQYF
-,-,TRBV10-3,TRBJ2-3,TGTGCCATCAGTGTGGCAGAGGGGCTTTCATGGAACACAGATACGCAGTATTTT,CAISVAEGLSWNTDTQYF
few,TRBD2,TRBV6-2/TRBV6-3,TRBJ2-1,TGTGCCAGCAGTTACTTAGCGGGAGGGGGGGATGAGCAGTTCTTC,CASSYLAGGGDEQFF
few,TRBD1,TRBV13,TRBJ1-1,TGTGCCAGCAGACAAGGTCTAGGACAGGGGATGAACACTGAAGCTTTCTTT,CASRQGLGQGMNTEAFF
-,-,TRBV18,TRBJ1-5,TGTGCCAGCTCACCACCTTTGGGTCAGCCCCAGCATTTT,CASSPPLGQPQHF
-,-,TRBV10-3,TRBJ2-1,TGTGCCATCAGTGAGCGGGTTGTAACCTACAATGAGCAGTTCTTC,CAISERVVTYNEQFF
few,TRBD2,TRBV9,TRBJ2-2,TGTGCCAGCAGCCCCCTTAGCGGGCTATCCGGGGAGCTGTTTTTT,CASSPLSGLSGELFF
-,-,TRBV5-1,TRBJ1-1,TGCGCCAGCAGCTTGGCCCGTGACAGGAACACTGAAGCTTTCTTT,CASSLARDRNTEAFF
-,TRBD2,TRBV6-5,TRBJ2-3,TGTGCCAGCAGTTACCATAGCGGGAGGGCCGGGGGAGATACGCAGTATTTT,CASSYHSGRAGGDTQYF
-,-,TRBV24-1,TRBJ1-1,TGTGCCACCAGTGTCGGAACTGAAGCTTTCTTT,CATSVGTEAFF
once,-,TRBV9,TRBJ2-3,TGTGCCAGCAGCGTAGACGATAGCGCAGATACGCAGTATTTT,CASSVDDSADTQYF
few,-,TRBV13,TRBJ2-3,TGTGCCAGCAGCGCCTGGGACCCAGAGACAGATACGCAGTATTTT,CASSAWDPETDTQYF
many,-,TRBV20-1,TRBJ2-1,TGCAGTGCTAGGGGGGGTAGCGAGAACAATGAGCAGTTCTTC,CSARGGSENNEQFF
-,-,TRBV30,TRBJ2-2,TGTGCCTGGAGTGAACGGTCCCGGACTTTCACCGGGGAGCTGTTTTTT,CAWSERSRTFTGELFF
-,-,TRBV2,TRBJ1-1,TGTGCCAGCAGTGCTGAGATGAACACTGAAGCTTTCTTT,CASSAEMNTEAFF
few,-,TRBV4-1,TRBJ2-3,TGCGCCAGCAGCCAGTCGGGGGCAAGTGCAGATACGCAGTATTTT,CASSQSGASADTQYF
-,-,TRBV27,TRBJ2-5,TGTGCCAGCAGTTTATCAGGGGGAATAGAGACCCAGTACTTC,CASSLSGGIETQYF
-,-,TRBV3-1,TRBJ2-1,TGTGCCAGCAGATTACAGGGATTGGGTGAGCAGTTCTTC,CASRLQGLGEQFF
few,TRBD2,TRBV5-1,TRBJ2-3,TGCGCCAGCAGCTTGAGAGGTAGCGGGGGGGTGTTCACAGATACGCAGTATTTT,CASSLRGSGGVFTDTQYF
once,-,TRBV2,TRBJ2-6,TGTGCCAGTGATCCGGGACAGTGGGGAGGAAAATCCCCTGGGGCCAACGTCCTGACTTTC,CASDPGQWGGKSPGANVLTF
few,-,TRBV19,TRBJ1-1,TGTGCCAGTATCCCCGTGGGACTTGGGAACACTGAAGCTTTCTTT,CASIPVGLGNTEAFF
few,-,TRBV6-5,TRBJ1-6,TGTGCCAGCAGTTCCCCAGGGTCAGGGAATTCACCCCTCCACTTT,CASSSPGSGNSPLHF
-,-,TRBV19,TRBJ2-1,TGTGCCAGTAGTATTCTCGCCGACGGCTCCTACAATGAGCAGTTCTTC,CASSILADGSYNEQFF
-,-,TRBV12-3/TRBV12-4,TRBJ1-5,TGTGCCAGCAGTTCTCCGGCGGGGGTCCTTCTACATTTT,CASSSPAGVLLHF
few,-,TRBV15,TRBJ2-2,TGTGCCACCAGCAGAGTGGGACATCCGAACACCGGGGAGCTGTTTTTT,CATSRVGHPNTGELFF
-,-,TRBV6-1,TRBJ2-7,TGTGCCAGCAGCTCCGGGGCTGGGGCCTACGAGCAGTACTTC,CASSSGAGAYEQYF
-,-,TRBV7-9,TRBJ2-3,TGTGCCAGCAGCTTTGACCTCCGGCGGGGAGTCACAGATACGCAGTATTTT,CASSFDLRRGVTDTQYF